The sequence of this T cell receptor (beta chain) was determined in a study of blood T cells in healthy people across ages. The V gene's germline CDR1 is DFQATT and CDR2 SNEGSKA (reference sequence). With 6 bases removed from V and 0 bases from J, the gap between germline ends came to 12 bases. There are 13 residues in the CDR3. For the second PCR, which ran for about 7 to 11 cycles, a sample-barcoded 5' primer and a J-beta primer mix were used. TCRdb independently ran MiXCR on the 5' RACE reads; one entry per CDR3 protein. The sample shows more than 1,400,000 distinct CDR3 sequences, approximately 38% of them seen only once.

The chain carries TRBV20-1 and TRBJ2-7, with D tentatively TRBD1 or TRBD2 (5 bases each). The sequence came from a woman aged 18 to 35 in good health. The sequencing input was blood. The CDR3 DNA is TGCAGTGCCAGACAGCGGAGCTCCTACGAGCAGTACTTC. It encodes CSARQRSSYEQYF.